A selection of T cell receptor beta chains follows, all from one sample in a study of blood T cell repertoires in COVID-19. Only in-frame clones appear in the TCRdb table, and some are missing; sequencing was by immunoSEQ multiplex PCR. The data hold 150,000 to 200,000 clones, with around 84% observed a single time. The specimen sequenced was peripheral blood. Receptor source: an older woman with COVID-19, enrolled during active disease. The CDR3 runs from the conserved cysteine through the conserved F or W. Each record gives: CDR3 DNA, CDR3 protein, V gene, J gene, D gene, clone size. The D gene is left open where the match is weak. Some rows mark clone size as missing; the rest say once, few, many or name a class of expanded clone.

cdr3_nt: TGTGCCAGCAGTCCCGGCGGCAGGGGAAATCAGCCCCAGCATTTT; cdr3_aa: CASSPGGRGNQPQHF; v_call: TRBV6-5; j_call: TRBJ1-5; d_call: NA; clone_size: NA
cdr3_nt: TGTGCCAGCAGGCAACTAGCGGTAAAGACCCAGTACTTC; cdr3_aa: CASRQLAVKTQYF; v_call: TRBV6-5; j_call: TRBJ2-5; d_call: TRBD2; clone_size: NA
cdr3_nt: TGTGCCAGCTTGGGGACAGGGAGACAGCCCCAGCATTTT; cdr3_aa: CASLGTGRQPQHF; v_call: TRBV6-5; j_call: TRBJ1-5; d_call: TRBD1; clone_size: NA
cdr3_nt: TGTGCCAGCAGTACCCAGTCGGGGGTGGCTGGAAACACCATATATTTT; cdr3_aa: CASSTQSGVAGNTIYF; v_call: TRBV11-2; j_call: TRBJ1-3; d_call: NA; clone_size: NA
cdr3_nt: TGTGCCAGCAGCTTAGCGGGGGGTAGTGGAGATACGCAGTATTTT; cdr3_aa: CASSLAGGSGDTQYF; v_call: TRBV7-8; j_call: TRBJ2-3; d_call: NA; clone_size: NA
cdr3_nt: TGTGCCAGCAGCCTTCTACAGGGTAATGAGCAGTTCTTC; cdr3_aa: CASSLLQGNEQFF; v_call: TRBV3-1/TRBV3-2; j_call: TRBJ2-1; d_call: NA; clone_size: NA
cdr3_nt: TGTGCCAGCAAGGTAGTCACAGGTCGGTTCTATGGCTACACCTTC; cdr3_aa: CASKVVTGRFYGYTF; v_call: TRBV28; j_call: TRBJ1-2; d_call: NA; clone_size: once
cdr3_nt: TGTGCCAGCAGCTCCAATACCGACAGGGTTGGTGGCTACACCTTC; cdr3_aa: CASSSNTDRVGGYTF; v_call: TRBV5-5; j_call: TRBJ1-2; d_call: TRBD1; clone_size: NA
cdr3_nt: TGTGCCAGCTCACCTTATAGGGGGGGTAACGAGCAGTACTTC; cdr3_aa: CASSPYRGGNEQYF; v_call: TRBV18; j_call: TRBJ2-7; d_call: NA; clone_size: few
cdr3_nt: TGTGCCACCTTGACAGGGGATAGGTCCTACGAGCAGTACTTC; cdr3_aa: CATLTGDRSYEQYF; v_call: TRBV28; j_call: TRBJ2-7; d_call: TRBD1; clone_size: NA
cdr3_nt: TGTGCCAGCAGCCTCGGGGTGGGTGAGCAGTACTTC; cdr3_aa: CASSLGVGEQYF; v_call: TRBV2; j_call: TRBJ2-7; d_call: NA; clone_size: few
cdr3_nt: TGTGCCAGCAGCCAAGGTGGGGGACACGAAAACACCGGGGAGCTGTTTTTT; cdr3_aa: CASSQGGGHENTGELFF; v_call: TRBV4-2; j_call: TRBJ2-2; d_call: NA; clone_size: NA
cdr3_nt: TGTGCCAGCAGTAGACAGGGCTTTGAAGCTTTCTTT; cdr3_aa: CASSRQGFEAFF; v_call: TRBV27; j_call: TRBJ1-1; d_call: TRBD1; clone_size: NA
cdr3_nt: TGTGCCAGCAGCCCCATCGCCGGGAGACCCACAGATACGCAGTATTTT; cdr3_aa: CASSPIAGRPTDTQYF; v_call: TRBV7-8; j_call: TRBJ2-3; d_call: NA; clone_size: few
cdr3_nt: TGTGCCAGCAGCTTACGCACAAACACTGAAGCTTTCTTT; cdr3_aa: CASSLRTNTEAFF; v_call: TRBV7-9; j_call: TRBJ1-1; d_call: NA; clone_size: few
cdr3_nt: TGTGCCAGCAGCCACCTGTTAGGACAGGGTTGGGCAGATACGCAGTATTTT; cdr3_aa: CASSHLLGQGWADTQYF; v_call: TRBV14; j_call: TRBJ2-3; d_call: TRBD1; clone_size: once
cdr3_nt: TGTGCCAGCAGCCGCGTAACAGGATCTGGAAACACCATATATTTT; cdr3_aa: CASSRVTGSGNTIYF; v_call: TRBV7-6; j_call: TRBJ1-3; d_call: NA; clone_size: NA
cdr3_nt: TGTGCCTGGGGGGACACTGAAAAACTGTTTTTT; cdr3_aa: CAWGDTEKLFF; v_call: TRBV30; j_call: TRBJ1-4; d_call: NA; clone_size: NA
cdr3_nt: TGTGCCAGCAGTCTGGGCTTAACAGATACGCAGTATTTT; cdr3_aa: CASSLGLTDTQYF; v_call: TRBV27; j_call: TRBJ2-3; d_call: NA; clone_size: few
cdr3_nt: TGCAGCGTTGAGAAGCGGGCAGATACGCAGTATTTT; cdr3_aa: CSVEKRADTQYF; v_call: TRBV29-1; j_call: TRBJ2-3; d_call: NA; clone_size: NA
cdr3_nt: TGTGCCAGCAGCTTAGGGTGGAGGGACAGGGCTGGAAACACCATATATTTT; cdr3_aa: CASSLGWRDRAGNTIYF; v_call: TRBV11-2; j_call: TRBJ1-3; d_call: TRBD1; clone_size: NA
cdr3_nt: TGTGCCAGCAGCCGGACAGGGATTGATTCACCCCTCCACTTT; cdr3_aa: CASSRTGIDSPLHF; v_call: TRBV6-5; j_call: TRBJ1-6; d_call: TRBD1; clone_size: NA
cdr3_nt: TGTGCCAGCAGTTCGACAGGTTCAAATTCACCCCTCCACTTT; cdr3_aa: CASSSTGSNSPLHF; v_call: TRBV28; j_call: TRBJ1-6; d_call: NA; clone_size: NA
cdr3_nt: TGTGCCAGCAGCCAAGATAGCAGGGACAATGAGCAGTTCTTC; cdr3_aa: CASSQDSRDNEQFF; v_call: TRBV14; j_call: TRBJ2-1; d_call: NA; clone_size: few
cdr3_nt: TGTGCCAGCAGCGCGACGCGACAGGGGCCCGGGAACCCCGGGGAGCTGTTTTTT; cdr3_aa: CASSATRQGPGNPGELFF; v_call: TRBV2; j_call: TRBJ2-2; d_call: TRBD1; clone_size: NA
cdr3_nt: TGCGCCAGCAGCTTGTCGGGTGGTAGCTCCTATAATTCACCCCTCCACTTT; cdr3_aa: CASSLSGGSSYNSPLHF; v_call: TRBV5-1; j_call: TRBJ1-6; d_call: NA; clone_size: NA
cdr3_nt: TGTGCCTGGAGTTCCCCTTCGGGGAGGGCTTTCTTT; cdr3_aa: CAWSSPSGRAFF; v_call: TRBV30; j_call: TRBJ1-1; d_call: NA; clone_size: few
cdr3_nt: TGTGCCAGCAGTTTAAAGGGGACAGGGGGATTCGTAAAACTGTTTTTT; cdr3_aa: CASSLKGTGGFVKLFF; v_call: TRBV28; j_call: TRBJ1-4; d_call: TRBD1; clone_size: NA